Listed below are T cell receptor beta chains from one sample, sequenced in a study of neurological immune-mediated disorders. TCRdb analysed the 5' RACE reads with MiXCR anew, one entry per CDR3 protein. The top ten clones hold 1.4% to 1.5% of a sample with roughly 52,000 distinct CDR3 sequences, about 5.8% of them seen once. Sequenced material: CD4+ T cells from blood. These receptor sequences come from a young woman with multiple sclerosis. Each CDR3 is given with its conserved first and last residue. The D gene is left open where the match is weak. Clone size is stated in some rows and not others, as once, few, many or a class when expanded.

d_gene: TRBD2; v_gene: TRBV6-6; j_gene: TRBJ2-3; abundance: few; CDR3aa: CASSSTSASTDTQYF; CDR3nt: TGTGCCAGCAGCTCAACTAGCGCCAGCACAGATACGCAGTATTTT
d_gene: NA; v_gene: TRBV7-2; j_gene: TRBJ2-6; abundance: many; CDR3aa: CASSVGAGAGANVLTF; CDR3nt: TGTGCCAGCAGCGTGGGGGCGGGAGCTGGGGCCAACGTCCTGACTTTC
d_gene: TRBD2; v_gene: TRBV6-5; j_gene: TRBJ2-4; abundance: many; CDR3aa: CASSQTGLAGGFDIQYF; CDR3nt: TGTGCCAGCAGTCAAACGGGACTAGCGGGGGGATTTGACATTCAGTACTTC
d_gene: TRBD1; v_gene: TRBV20-1; j_gene: TRBJ2-2; abundance: many; CDR3aa: CSARHRGFRSGELFF; CDR3nt: TGCAGTGCTCGGCACAGGGGTTTCAGGTCCGGGGAGCTGTTTTTT
d_gene: TRBD1; v_gene: TRBV6-1; j_gene: TRBJ2-4; abundance: many; CDR3aa: CASTLGQGKPQYF; CDR3nt: TGTGCCAGCACTTTGGGACAGGGGAAACCTCAGTACTTC
d_gene: NA; v_gene: TRBV25-1; j_gene: TRBJ2-3; abundance: many; CDR3aa: CASSAGLGGTDTQYF; CDR3nt: TGTGCCAGCAGTGCAGGACTCGGAGGCACAGATACGCAGTATTTT
d_gene: NA; v_gene: TRBV5-1; j_gene: TRBJ1-4; abundance: many; CDR3aa: CASSLPAGEKLFF; CDR3nt: TGCGCCAGCAGCTTGCCCGCAGGTGAAAAACTGTTTTTT
d_gene: NA; v_gene: TRBV5-1; j_gene: TRBJ1-1; abundance: many; CDR3aa: CASSWTAGSMNTEAFF; CDR3nt: TGCGCCAGCAGCTGGACGGCAGGTTCGATGAACACTGAAGCTTTCTTT
d_gene: TRBD1; v_gene: TRBV7-2; j_gene: TRBJ2-6; abundance: many; CDR3aa: CASSARTGSGANVLTF; CDR3nt: TGTGCCAGCAGCGCCCGGACAGGGTCTGGGGCCAACGTCCTGACTTTC
d_gene: TRBD2; v_gene: TRBV19; j_gene: TRBJ2-2; abundance: many; CDR3aa: CASSIREGRTGELFF; CDR3nt: TGTGCCAGTAGTATTCGGGAGGGCCGCACCGGGGAGCTGTTTTTT
d_gene: NA; v_gene: TRBV6-6; j_gene: TRBJ1-2; abundance: many; CDR3aa: CASSYSTSPGRAHYGYTF; CDR3nt: TGTGCCAGCAGTTACTCGACCTCTCCGGGGCGCGCCCACTATGGCTACACCTTC
d_gene: NA; v_gene: TRBV6-1; j_gene: TRBJ1-1; abundance: many; CDR3aa: CASSEAGRITEAFF; CDR3nt: TGTGCCAGCAGTGAAGCGGGCAGGATCACTGAAGCTTTCTTT
d_gene: NA; v_gene: TRBV10-3; j_gene: TRBJ2-3; abundance: many; CDR3aa: CAIKGGPNVDTQYF; CDR3nt: TGTGCCATCAAGGGGGGGCCAAATGTAGATACGCAGTATTTT
d_gene: TRBD2; v_gene: TRBV20-1; j_gene: TRBJ2-1; abundance: many; CDR3aa: CSARDSSGRARGEQFF; CDR3nt: TGCAGTGCTAGAGATTCGAGCGGGAGGGCCCGGGGTGAGCAGTTCTTC
d_gene: NA; v_gene: TRBV10-3; j_gene: TRBJ2-1; abundance: many; CDR3aa: CATRDLATNYNEQFF; CDR3nt: TGTGCCACCCGCGACCTAGCGACAAACTACAATGAGCAGTTCTTC
d_gene: NA; v_gene: TRBV6-5; j_gene: TRBJ1-1; abundance: few; CDR3aa: CASSYGGDNTEAFF; CDR3nt: TGTGCCAGCAGTTACGGGGGGGATAACACTGAAGCTTTCTTT
d_gene: NA; v_gene: TRBV20-1; j_gene: TRBJ1-1; abundance: many; CDR3aa: CSAYKRDTEAFF; CDR3nt: TGCAGTGCTTACAAGAGGGACACTGAAGCTTTCTTT
d_gene: NA; v_gene: TRBV12-3/TRBV12-4; j_gene: TRBJ1-2; abundance: many; CDR3aa: CASSLGLAGYGYTF; CDR3nt: TGTGCCAGCAGTTTAGGACTTGCCGGCTATGGCTACACCTTC
d_gene: NA; v_gene: TRBV7-9; j_gene: TRBJ1-5; abundance: many; CDR3aa: CASSAIQAPGPQHF; CDR3nt: TGTGCCAGCAGCGCAATCCAAGCCCCTGGGCCCCAGCATTTT
d_gene: NA; v_gene: TRBV3-1; j_gene: TRBJ1-5; abundance: many; CDR3aa: CASSRGRNQPQHF; CDR3nt: TGTGCCAGCAGCCGCGGACGGAATCAGCCCCAGCATTTT
d_gene: NA; v_gene: TRBV7-8; j_gene: TRBJ1-5; abundance: many; CDR3aa: CASSLEEYNQPQHF; CDR3nt: TGTGCCAGCAGCTTAGAGGAGTACAATCAGCCCCAGCATTTT
d_gene: TRBD2; v_gene: TRBV20-1; j_gene: TRBJ2-1; abundance: many; CDR3aa: CSAPAREGTTYNEQFF; CDR3nt: TGCAGTGCTCCCGCTAGAGAGGGGACTACGTACAATGAGCAGTTCTTC
d_gene: TRBD2; v_gene: TRBV5-1; j_gene: TRBJ2-5; abundance: many; CDR3aa: CASSGGLAMETQYF; CDR3nt: TGCGCCAGCAGCGGAGGACTAGCGATGGAGACCCAGTACTTC
d_gene: NA; v_gene: TRBV29-1; j_gene: TRBJ2-7; abundance: NA; CDR3aa: CSAGTVYSYEQYF; CDR3nt: TGCAGCGCCGGGACTGTCTATTCCTACGAGCAGTACTTC
d_gene: TRBD1; v_gene: TRBV25-1; j_gene: TRBJ1-1; abundance: many; CDR3aa: CASSDRQGFGTEAFF; CDR3nt: TGTGCCAGCAGTGACCGACAGGGGTTTGGCACTGAAGCTTTCTTT
d_gene: NA; v_gene: TRBV6-4; j_gene: TRBJ1-1; abundance: NA; CDR3aa: CASSDRANTEAFF; CDR3nt: TGTGCCAGCAGTGACAGGGCGAACACTGAAGCTTTCTTT
d_gene: NA; v_gene: TRBV7-6; j_gene: TRBJ2-1; abundance: many; CDR3aa: CASSSTGLENNEQFF; CDR3nt: TGTGCCAGCAGCTCAACGGGACTGGAGAACAATGAGCAGTTCTTC
d_gene: NA; v_gene: TRBV21-1; j_gene: TRBJ1-1; abundance: many; CDR3aa: CASSKYSYRGEETEAFF; CDR3nt: TGTGCCAGCAGCAAATACTCCTACAGGGGTGAGGAAACTGAAGCTTTCTTT
d_gene: TRBD2; v_gene: TRBV6-5; j_gene: TRBJ2-5; abundance: many; CDR3aa: CASRRGGGVQETQYF; CDR3nt: TGTGCCAGCAGGCGGGGCGGGGGGGTCCAAGAGACCCAGTACTTC
d_gene: NA; v_gene: TRBV7-7; j_gene: TRBJ2-2; abundance: many; CDR3aa: CASSLVQANTGELFF; CDR3nt: TGTGCTAGCAGCTTAGTACAGGCGAACACCGGGGAGCTGTTTTTT
d_gene: TRBD2; v_gene: TRBV30; j_gene: TRBJ2-5; abundance: few; CDR3aa: CAWSVAEGGPVETQYF; CDR3nt: TGTGCCTGGAGTGTAGCAGAGGGAGGGCCTGTTGAGACCCAGTACTTC
d_gene: TRBD1; v_gene: TRBV5-1; j_gene: TRBJ2-1; abundance: many; CDR3aa: CASSSGPGQNYNEQFF; CDR3nt: TGCGCCAGCAGCTCAGGACCGGGACAGAACTACAATGAGCAGTTCTTC
d_gene: NA; v_gene: TRBV9; j_gene: TRBJ1-1; abundance: few; CDR3aa: CASSAPRGSNTEAFF; CDR3nt: TGTGCCAGCAGCGCACCCAGGGGATCGAACACTGAAGCTTTCTTT
d_gene: TRBD2; v_gene: TRBV20-1; j_gene: TRBJ2-5; abundance: many; CDR3aa: CSARSLLAGYQETQYF; CDR3nt: TGCAGTGCTAGATCTCTCCTAGCGGGGTACCAAGAGACCCAGTACTTC
d_gene: TRBD2; v_gene: TRBV20-1; j_gene: TRBJ2-5; abundance: many; CDR3aa: CSAGLAGQETQYF; CDR3nt: TGCAGCGCAGGACTAGCGGGACAAGAGACCCAGTACTTC
d_gene: NA; v_gene: TRBV7-6; j_gene: TRBJ1-1; abundance: NA; CDR3aa: CASSLSLSGTDTEAFF; CDR3nt: TGTGCCAGCAGCTTAAGTCTTTCCGGGACGGACACTGAAGCTTTCTTT
d_gene: NA; v_gene: TRBV11-3; j_gene: TRBJ1-1; abundance: many; CDR3aa: CASSFRAESEAFF; CDR3nt: TGTGCCAGCAGCTTCAGGGCGGAGTCTGAAGCTTTCTTT
d_gene: NA; v_gene: TRBV28; j_gene: TRBJ1-5; abundance: few; CDR3aa: CASSWGRGQPQHF; CDR3nt: TGTGCCAGCAGTTGGGGGAGGGGGCAGCCCCAGCATTTT
d_gene: NA; v_gene: TRBV20-1; j_gene: TRBJ2-1; abundance: many; CDR3aa: CSAGRYNEQFF; CDR3nt: TGCAGTGCTGGACGTTACAATGAGCAGTTCTTC
d_gene: NA; v_gene: TRBV27; j_gene: TRBJ1-2; abundance: many; CDR3aa: CASSLRPNYGYTF; CDR3nt: TGTGCCAGCAGTCTTCGGCCAAACTATGGCTACACCTTC
d_gene: TRBD2; v_gene: TRBV20-1; j_gene: TRBJ2-2; abundance: many; CDR3aa: CSARPGLAGKGPSRELFF; CDR3nt: TGCAGTGCTAGGCCGGGACTAGCGGGAAAGGGTCCCTCCCGGGAGCTGTTTTTT